These 24 T cell receptor beta chains came from one sample sequenced in a study of brain T cells in children with intractable seizures. Assay used: immunoSEQ multiplex PCR; TCRdb lists only in-frame clones, some missing. The table lists 62,000 or so clones, around 96% of them singletons, with 0.3% to 0.45% in the top ten. This specimen was peripheral blood, taken at surgery. Receptors originate from a boy in the first two years of life with focal cortical dysplasia and intractable seizures.

The genes are TRBV5-8 and TRBJ1-1; possible D gene TRBD1, 6 bases. This CDR3 region has 18 residues. Germline V gives CDR1 SGHTS, CDR2 YDEGEE. Trimming removed 1 base at V and 3 bases at J, with 22 bases between. Here the CDR3 reads CASSLSGTGFGQDTEAFF. Written as DNA, the CDR3 is TGTGCCAGCAGCTTGAGTGGAACAGGGTTTGGTCAGGACACTGAAGCTTTCTTT. The variable domain in full, completed from reference TRBV5-8 and TRBJ1-1, reads EAGVTQSPTHLIKTRGQQATLRCSPISGHTSVYWYQQALGLGLQFLLWYDEGEERNRGNFPPRFSGRQFPNYSSELNVNALELEDSALYLCASSLSGTGFGQDTEAFFGQGTRLTVV.

Here the CDR3 reads CASSQFTGTGDTEAFF. The CDR3 DNA follows: TGTGCCAGCAGCCAATTTACCGGGACAGGAGACACTGAAGCTTTCTTT. This sequence joins TRBV7-2 and TRBJ1-1; 8 nucleotides align to TRBD1. Germline V gene sequence: CDR1 SGHTA, CDR2 FQGNSA. The CDR3 covers 16 residues. The J segment lost 3 bases and the V segment lost 5 bases, leaving 11 bases of the junction unmatched.

V and J are TRBV28 and TRBJ1-4, with D unclear. The V end lost 3 bases, the J end lost 0 bases, and 8 bases lay between the germline ends. The CDR3 totals 15 residues. CDR1 and CDR2 (germline): MDHEN, SYDVKM. The CDR3 region has the DNA TGTGCCAGCAGTTTTCTGGCCGCAACTAATGAAAAACTGTTTTTT. Residues: CASSFLAATNEKLFF.

The chain combines TRBV6-5 with TRBJ2-1; D not resolved. CDR1 and CDR2 from the germline V gene are MNHEY and SVGAGI. CDR3 size: 11 residues. Trimming stripped 7 bases from V and 9 bases from J, with 10 bases between. Here the CDR3 DNA reads TGTGCCAGCATAGCCTATGGTGAGCAGTTCTTC. This gives the protein CASIAYGEQFF.

The chain joins TRBV28 to TRBJ2-1; D unclear. Germline V gene data show CDR1 as MDHEN and CDR2 as SYDVKM. The CDR3 covers 11 residues. V lost 3 bases and J lost 7, with 4 bases in between. CDR3 in DNA: TGTGCCAGCAGTTTGTCGAATGAGCAGTTCTTC. Translating gives CASSLSNEQFF. The variable domain in full, with the rest retrieved from reference TRBV28 and TRBJ2-1, is DVKVTQSSRYLVKRTGEKVFLECVQDMDHENMFWYRQDPGLGLRLIYFSYDVKMKEKGDIPEGYSVSREKKERFSLILESASTNQTSMYLCASSLSNEQFFGPGTRLTVL.

V and J are TRBV7-2 and TRBJ2-5; 8 bases fit TRBD2. CDR3 length: 17 residues. After removal of 4 bases from V and 5 bases from J, the junction contained 15 bases not matched to a gene. Germline assignment: CDR1 SGHTA and CDR2 FQGNSA. This CDR3 reads CASSYWGPTGRGETQYF. CDR3 sequence (DNA): TGTGCCAGCAGCTATTGGGGGCCGACCGGGAGGGGTGAGACCCAGTACTTC.

The chain employs TRBV29-1 and TRBJ1-3; D gene uncertain. This CDR3 spans 13 amino acids. The germline CDR1 and CDR2 sequences are SQVTM and ANQGSEA. Trimming stripped 5 bases from V and 4 bases from J, with 12 bases between. This CDR3 is CSVLELNGNTIYF. CDR3 sequence (DNA): TGCAGCGTTCTGGAGCTTAACGGAAACACCATATATTTT.

The sample holds a few counts of this clone. The chain uses TRBV7-9 and TRBJ2-7; 7 bases map to TRBD1. The CDR3 consists of 15 residues. J gave up 2 bases and V 6 bases, and 10 bases lay outside the gene matches. From germline, CDR1 is SEHNR and CDR2 FQNEAQ (reference sequence). In DNA, the CDR3 is TGTGCCAGCAGTCCCCACCGGGACAGAGCCTACGAGCAGTACTTC. Its translation is CASSPHRDRAYEQYF.

The chain links TRBV6-5 to TRBJ1-1; D remains unclear. V dropped 6 bases and J dropped 0 bases, with 5 bases sitting between them. Looked up from germline, CDR1 is MNHEY and CDR2 is SVGAGI. The CDR3 loop spans 12 amino acids. CDR3 DNA: TGTGCCAGCAGGAACTTGAACACTGAAGCTTTCTTT. Protein sequence: CASRNLNTEAFF.

V and J are TRBV29-1 and TRBJ2-1; D is perhaps TRBD2 (7 bases). CDR3 length: 15 residues. V was cut by 4 bases and J by 0 bases, with 13 bases left in between. CDR1 and CDR2 (germline): SQVTM, ANQGSEA. The CDR3 nucleotides read TGCAGCGTTGGGGGGGCGGGGGCCTCCTACAATGAGCAGTTCTTC. Amino acid sequence: CSVGGAGASYNEQFF.

The CDR3 nucleotides are TGCAGCGCGAGGACAGGAACTACCTCCTACGAGCAGTACTTC. Amino acids: CSARTGTTSYEQYF. This chain connects TRBV29-1 to TRBJ2-7, with 7 nucleotides matching TRBD1. Germline values: CDR1 SQVTM, CDR2 ANQGSEA. There are 14 residues in the CDR3. With V trimmed by 7 bases and J by 0 bases, 9 bases remained unmatched.

The V call is TRBV19, the J call TRBJ2-1; 9 nucleotides agree with TRBD2. V gave up 3 bases and J gave up 4 bases; unmatched junction bases: 4. The germline gives CDR1 LNHDA, CDR2 SQIVND (reference sequence). This CDR3 comprises 15 residues. The CDR3 protein is CASSIASGDYNEQFF. The CDR3 nucleotides read TGTGCCAGTAGTATCGCTAGCGGGGATTACAATGAGCAGTTCTTC.

CDR3 bases: TGTGCCAGCAGCTTAGAGGCTGGACTAGCAACTACAATGGAGCAGTTCTTC. It yields the protein CASSLEAGLATTMEQFF. This chain joins TRBV7-2 and TRBJ2-1; 8 positions agree with TRBD2. The V and J ends lost 1 base and 10 bases, in that order; junction bases with no gene match: 15. This CDR3 has 17 amino acids. Germline values: CDR1 SGHTA, CDR2 FQGNSA.

Details on this clone: The same CDR3 is also encoded by other DNA sequences in this sample. V usage is TRBV29-1 and J usage is TRBJ1-2; maybe TRBD1 (6 bases). This CDR3 comprises 15 residues. The V end was cut by 1 base, the J end by 2 bases, with 14 bases between. CDR1 is SQVTM and CDR2 is ANQGSEA in the germline V gene. The CDR3 DNA reads TGCAGCGTTGAAGGCCGACAGGCCGTCAACTATGGCTACACCTTC. Translating gives CSVEGRQAVNYGYTF.

The rearrangement links TRBV23-1 to TRBJ2-7; 10 nucleotides line up with TRBD1. TRBV23-1 is marked as an open reading frame, function uncertain. V lost 1 base and J lost 5; bases outside the gene matches: 17. CDR3 length: 19 residues. The DNA for the CDR3 is TGCGCCAGCAGTCAATTGAGGGACAGGGGACGTCGATGGAGCCACGAGCAGTACTTC. The encoded protein is CASSQLRDRGRRWSHEQYF.

This chain uses TRBV18 with TRBJ2-3; TRBD2 agrees at 15 bases. The CDR3 is 19 amino acids. The germline CDR1 and CDR2 sequences are KGHSH and LQKENI. The V segment lost 3 bases and the J segment 5 bases; nucleotides outside the gene matches: 12. As DNA, the CDR3 is TGTGCCAGCTCACCGGTCTGGGGGACTAGCGGGAGGACGGTAGATACGCAGTATTTT. Translation: CASSPVWGTSGRTVDTQYF.

This chain uses TRBV3-1 (or the pseudogene TRBV3-2) with TRBJ2-1; 7 nucleotides agree with TRBD2. Germline V CDR1 and CDR2: LGHDT, YNNKEL (reference sequence). J gave up 0 bases and V 1 base, and 9 bases lay outside the gene matches. The CDR3 has 18 amino acids. DNA for the CDR3: TGTGCCAGCAGCCAAGCTAGCGGCAGTGTTAGCTCCTACAATGAGCAGTTCTTC. It translates to CASSQASGSVSSYNEQFF.

This chain joins TRBV11-1 and TRBJ2-5, with D hard to call. CDR3 size: 13 residues. CDR1 and CDR2 from the germline V gene are SGHAT and FQDESV (reference sequence). V shed 3 bases and J shed 1 base, with 6 bases lying between them. This chain's CDR3 is CASSFSPQETQYF. The DNA of the CDR3 is TGTGCCAGCAGCTTCAGTCCCCAAGAGACCCAGTACTTC.

J is TRBJ2-1 and V is TRBV7-6; perhaps TRBD2 as D (6 bases). The V gene's germline CDR1 is SGHVS and CDR2 FNYEAQ. This CDR3 is built from 17 residues. The V gene lost 1 base and the J gene lost 4 bases, with 17 bases spanning the gap. The CDR3 coding sequence is TGTGCCAGCAGCTTAGGGGTCGCGGGAAAACATTACAATGAGCAGTTCTTC. Residues: CASSLGVAGKHYNEQFF.

The rearrangement links TRBV28 to TRBJ1-5; D is unclear. Trimming left V 3 bases short and J 7 bases short, with 10 bases between. Germline V gene data show CDR1 as MDHEN and CDR2 as SYDVKM. This CDR3 has 13 residues. The CDR3 here is CASSFLAPQPQHF. The CDR3 DNA reads as TGTGCCAGCAGTTTTTTGGCACCCCAGCCCCAGCATTTT. The variable domain in full, with the rest retrieved from reference TRBV28 and TRBJ1-5, is DVKVTQSSRYLVKRTGEKVFLECVQDMDHENMFWYRQDPGLGLRLIYFSYDVKMKEKGDIPEGYSVSREKKERFSLILESASTNQTSMYLCASSFLAPQPQHFGDGTRLSIL.

J is TRBJ1-6 and V is TRBV28; D is unresolved. This CDR3 is 14 amino acids long. The germline V gene encodes CDR1 MDHEN and CDR2 SYDVKM. Trimming cost V 3 bases and J 4 bases, with 7 bases left between them. The CDR3 region is CASSFWQYNSPLHF. The CDR3 nucleotides are TGTGCCAGCAGTTTTTGGCAGTATAATTCACCCCTCCACTTT.

The chain recombines TRBV12-5 with TRBJ1-1; D remains unclear. Trimming stripped 1 base from V and 5 bases from J, with 8 bases between. CDR3 length: 13 residues. Germline V gives CDR1 LGHNT, CDR2 FRNRAP. This CDR3 reads CASGLGSRTEAFF. The CDR3 bases are TGTGCTAGTGGTTTGGGGTCCAGGACTGAAGCTTTCTTT.

This clone was found a few times. J is TRBJ1-5 and V is TRBV2; D gene uncertain. V lost 7 bases, J lost 7 bases, and 14 bases lay in between. Germline assignment: CDR1 SNHLY and CDR2 FYNNEI. This CDR3 region has 13 residues. CDR3 amino acids: CASTVVTDQPQHF. The CDR3 nucleotides read TGTGCCAGCACGGTTGTTACGGACCAGCCCCAGCATTTT.

The chain has TRBV5-6 and TRBJ1-2, with D possibly being TRBD1 (5 bases). The CDR3 runs 16 residues. From germline, CDR1 is SGHDT and CDR2 YYEEEE. Trimming cost V 5 bases and J 2 bases, with 19 bases left between them. CDR3 nucleotide sequence: TGTGCCAGCAGAACCCACCCCCGACAGAAAAACTATGGCTACACCTTC. It yields the protein CASRTHPRQKNYGYTF.